The 25 T cell receptor beta chains below all came from one sample that was sequenced in a study of T-cell memory formation after mild COVID-19 (dated by TCRdb to about 2021). Library preparation was by 5' RACE. Data came from an Illumina NovaSeq 6000. The public reads were reanalyzed by TCRdb: fastp trimming at Q25, MiXCR alignment, in-frame beta chains only. Rows with one shared CDR3 protein collapse into an entry with the most common genes and DNA. Recorded for this sample are a few hundred thousand distinct CDR3 sequences; over 13% of them occurred a single time. The ten biggest clones cover roughly a fifth of the sample. Sequencing input: PBMCs or a T cell subset sorted from them (not recorded which). The receptor source for this set is a man between 18 and 29 years old who had mild COVID-19 (a few samples of this study predate the infection). The sample titles of this study are shuffled in the database, so cell type and time point are left out; the donor was told from shared clones.

This clonotype was found a few times. The chain couples TRBV3-1 to TRBJ2-5, with a tentative D call TRBD2 (5 bases). V was cut by 0 bases and J by 5 bases, with 16 bases left in between. The CDR3 sequence is 16 residues long. CDR1 is LGHDT, CDR2 YNNKEL, per germline (reference sequence). CDR3 nucleotide sequence: TGTGCCAGCAGCCAAGATATGGGAGCGTCCAGGGAGACCCAGTACTTC. Protein sequence: CASSQDMGASRETQYF.

This chain connects TRBV11-2 to TRBJ2-1; D remains unclear. The germline V and J ends were trimmed by 5 bases and 0 bases, with 11 bases remaining between them. This CDR3 comprises 15 residues. The germline CDR1 and CDR2 sequences are SGHAT and FQNNGV. The CDR3 spells CASSVGLSSYNEQFF. CDR3 DNA: TGTGCCAGCAGCGTGGGTTTGAGCTCCTACAATGAGCAGTTCTTC.

Only a few counts were recorded for this clonotype. J is TRBJ1-5 and V is TRBV4-1, with D perhaps matching TRBD1 (6 bases). The V gene's germline CDR1 is MGHRA and CDR2 YSYEKL. This CDR3 spans 18 amino acids. V was trimmed by 3 bases and J by 5 bases, leaving 23 bases between them. CDR3 in amino acids: CASSQYGTGLGVDQPQHF. The CDR3 DNA is TGCGCCAGCAGCCAGTACGGCACAGGGCTAGGAGTAGATCAGCCCCAGCATTTT.

This clonotype was detected only a few times. V is TRBV29-1 and J is TRBJ2-4, with TRBD1 matching 7 bases. V gave up 7 bases and J gave up 0 bases; unmatched junction bases: 6. This CDR3 is built from 14 residues. Germline V gene lookup returns CDR1 SQVTM and CDR2 ANQGSEA. This chain's CDR3 is CSAIGGLAKNIQYF. CDR3 DNA: TGCAGCGCCATAGGGGGCCTAGCCAAAAACATTCAGTACTTC.

This chain links TRBV18 with TRBJ2-3; D may be TRBD2 (6 bases). V lost 2 bases and J lost 2, with 11 bases in between. Germline CDR1 reads KGHSH; CDR2 reads LQKENI. CDR3 length: 15 amino acids. CDR3 in DNA: TGTGCCAGCTCACCAATGGGGGGTAACACAGATACGCAGTATTTT. It yields the protein CASSPMGGNTDTQYF.

The CDR3 DNA reads TGTGCCAGCTCACCAGGGACTTTGTATGGGCAGTACTTC. Residues: CASSPGTLYGQYF. The V and J genes are TRBV18 and TRBJ2-7, with a possible D match to TRBD2 (6 bases). Germline loops: CDR1 KGHSH, CDR2 LQKENI. V was cut by 2 bases and J by 9 bases, with 14 bases left in between. The CDR3 spans 13 residues.

This clonotype was detected ten times or more. The chain is built from TRBV3-1 and TRBJ2-6, with D possibly matching TRBD2 (6 bases). The CDR3 has 18 residues. Germline loops: CDR1 LGHDT, CDR2 YNNKEL (reference sequence). V dropped 3 bases and J dropped 0 bases, with 15 bases sitting between them. The CDR3 region is CASSHGSGESSGANVLTF. The CDR3 nucleotides read TGTGCCAGCAGCCACGGCTCGGGGGAGTCCTCTGGGGCCAACGTCCTGACTTTC. Looking up the rest from reference TRBV3-1 and TRBJ2-6 gives the full variable domain: DTAVSQTPKYLVTQMGNDKSIKCEQNLGHDTMYWYKQDSKKFLKIMFSYNNKELIINETVPNRFSPKSPDKAHLNLHINSLELGDSAVYFCASSHGSGESSGANVLTFGAGSRLTVL.

The chain recombines TRBV4-2 with TRBJ1-6, with D possibly matching TRBD1 (6 bases). The CDR3 covers 17 residues. Germline assignment: CDR1 LGHNA and CDR2 YNFKEQ. Trimming left V 4 bases short and J 5 bases short, with 18 bases between. The CDR3: CASSPMKGDLNNSPLHF. CDR3 sequence (DNA): TGTGCCAGCAGCCCCATGAAGGGGGACCTTAATAATTCACCCCTCCACTTT.

This chain links TRBV7-9 with TRBJ2-5; TRBD1 aligns across 10 bases. CDR1 and CDR2 from the germline V gene are SEHNR and FQNEAQ (reference sequence). Germline trimming cut 5 bases from V and 7 bases from J; bases unmatched to any gene: 4. The CDR3 covers 13 residues. DNA of the CDR3: TGTGCCAGCAGCGACAGGGGGCCCGGGACCCAGTACTTC. It encodes CASSDRGPGTQYF.

A few counts support this clonotype. This sequence joins TRBV4-1 and TRBJ2-3, with 11 positions matching TRBD2. The V gene's germline CDR1 is MGHRA and CDR2 YSYEKL. V was clipped by 3 bases and J by 6 bases; unmatched bases: 8. The CDR3 covers 16 residues. The CDR3, as DNA: TGCGCCAGCAGCCAGGGAGTAGCGGGGGGGATTGATACGCAGTATTTT. The encoded protein is CASSQGVAGGIDTQYF.

There are a few counts of this clonotype. The chain couples TRBV2 to TRBJ2-5; the match to TRBD2 covers 11 bases. The CDR3 length is 14 residues. Per the germline V gene, CDR1 is SNHLY and CDR2 is FYNNEI. V lost 7 bases, J lost 4 bases, and 5 bases stayed unmatched. As DNA, the CDR3 is TGTGCCAGCAATAGCGGGGGGGCAGGAGAGACCCAGTACTTC. Amino acids: CASNSGGAGETQYF.

The table lists this clonotype with a few counts. The V and J genes are TRBV20-1 and TRBJ2-7; D ambiguous. The CDR3 has 14 residues. The V gene lost 3 bases and the J gene lost 4 bases, with 16 bases spanning the gap. The V gene's germline CDR1 is DFQATT and CDR2 SNEGSKA (reference sequence). DNA of the CDR3: TGCAGTGCTAGGGCCCAACCCAACGGGTACGAGCAGTACTTC. Its translation is CSARAQPNGYEQYF.

This clonotype was detected a few times. The chain recombines TRBV6-5 with TRBJ1-1; D gene unclear. Germline V gene sequence: CDR1 MNHEY, CDR2 SVGAGI. Trimming left V 10 bases short and J 1 base short, with 22 bases between. The CDR3 spans 16 residues. CDR3 protein: CAIFVRHGKGNTEAFF. DNA of the CDR3: TGTGCCATATTCGTCCGACACGGAAAAGGGAACACTGAAGCTTTCTTT.

The chain joins TRBV5-1 to TRBJ2-3; TRBD2 matches 9 bases. Germline trimming cut 4 bases from V and 8 bases from J; bases unmatched to any gene: 8. Germline CDR1 is SGHRS and CDR2 is YFSETQ. This CDR3 region has 14 residues. DNA for the CDR3: TGCGCCAGCAGCGGAGGGACTAGCTCTTCTACGCAGTATTTT. Translating gives CASSGGTSSSTQYF. Drawing the rest from reference TRBV5-1 and TRBJ2-3, the complete variable domain is KAGVTQTPRYLIKTRGQQVTLSCSPISGHRSVSWYQQTPGQGLQFLFEYFSETQRNKGNFPGRFSGRQFSNSRSEMNVSTLELGDSALYLCASSGGTSSSTQYFGPGTRLTVL.

The chain couples TRBV7-6 to TRBJ1-5; TRBD1 might be the D (6 bases). V was cut by 5 bases and J by 0 bases, with 11 bases left in between. This CDR3 has 15 amino acids. The germline CDR1 and CDR2 sequences are SGHVS and FNYEAQ. CDR3 loop: CASSRTGYSNQPQHF. The CDR3 DNA reads TGTGCCAGCAGCCGTACAGGGTATAGCAATCAGCCCCAGCATTTT.

This clonotype was picked up many times. This chain uses TRBV12-3 or TRBV12-4 with TRBJ2-2; D tentatively reads TRBD1 or TRBD2 (5 bases each). V dropped 2 bases and J dropped 3 bases, with 10 bases sitting between them. The CDR3 sequence is 15 residues long. The CDR3 nucleotides are TGTGCCAGCAGTTTACCCCAGGGAGACACCGGGGAGCTGTTTTTT. It codes for CASSLPQGDTGELFF.

This clonotype was counted between two and nine times. The V gene is TRBV12-3 or TRBV12-4, the J gene TRBJ2-3; the match to TRBD1 covers 12 bases. With 10 bases clipped from V and 0 bases from J, the junction kept 5 bases outside the gene matches. The CDR3 extends over 15 amino acids. The DNA of the CDR3 is TGTGCCACGGGGACAGGGGGCTTCAGCACAGATACGCAGTATTTT. Residues: CATGTGGFSTDTQYF.

The chain joins TRBV20-1 to TRBJ2-6; D is uncertain. Germline CDR1 DFQATT, CDR2 SNEGSKA (reference sequence). The CDR3 sequence is 17 residues long. Trimming pared 4 bases from V and 0 bases from J, leaving 16 bases between. CDR3 in DNA: TGCAGTGCTACCCGCGGCAACACCGCCTCTGGGGCCAACGTCCTGACTTTC. This sequence encodes CSATRGNTASGANVLTF.

This clonotype came up a few times. This sequence joins TRBV20-1 and TRBJ1-6, with no clear D. CDR1 and CDR2 (germline): DFQATT, SNEGSKA (reference sequence). The CDR3 extends over 15 amino acids. V was trimmed by 6 bases and J by 7 bases, leaving 19 bases between them. DNA for the CDR3: TGCAGTGCCGTTCTAGGGAAACGTTCCAATTCACCCCTCCACTTT. Protein product: CSAVLGKRSNSPLHF.

The genes are TRBV20-1 and TRBJ2-3, with TRBD2 matching over 8 bases. V dropped 1 base and J dropped 8; count of bases not matched to a gene: 14. The CDR3 is 16 residues long. From germline, CDR1 is DFQATT and CDR2 SNEGSKA (reference sequence). CDR3 coding DNA: TGCAGTGCTAGAGGCGGCGGGACTAGGTTTGGCGGTACGCAGTATTTT. Amino acid sequence: CSARGGGTRFGGTQYF.

This clonotype was observed a handful of times. The rearrangement uses TRBV10-3 and TRBJ1-4, with D possibly TRBD1 on 6 matching bases. The CDR3 loop spans 13 amino acids. Germline V CDR1 and CDR2: ENHRY, SYGVKD. The V and J ends lost 3 bases and 5 bases respectively, with 7 bases between them. CDR3 in DNA: TGTGCCATCAGTGAAGGGGGAAATGAAAAACTGTTTTTT. Translating it yields CAISEGGNEKLFF.

This chain uses TRBV7-8 with TRBJ2-7, with 7 bases lining up with TRBD1. The CDR3 is 17 amino acids. The ends lost 1 base at V and 0 bases at J; junction bases unmatched: 9. Germline loops: CDR1 SGHVS, CDR2 FQNEAQ. In DNA, the CDR3 is TGTGCCAGCAGCTTAGGAGGGGGACAGTTGAGCTCCTACGAGCAGTACGTC. Its translation is CASSLGGGQLSSYEQYV.

Ten or more counts support this clonotype. The chain uses TRBV12-3 or TRBV12-4 and TRBJ2-7, with 7 bases matching TRBD1. V gave up 0 bases and J gave up 4 bases; unmatched junction bases: 3. The CDR3 totals 14 residues. Here the CDR3 DNA reads TGTGCCAGCAGTTTAGCAGGGGGCGGGTACGAGCAGTACTTC. Translation gives CASSLAGGGYEQYF.

The table lists this clonotype with a few counts. The chain combines TRBV6-5 with TRBJ2-3; D not certain. This CDR3 is 15 amino acids long. Germline-derived CDR1 and CDR2 are MNHEY and SVGAGI. V was shortened by 0 bases and J by 6 bases, with 13 bases between the two germline ends. The CDR3 DNA follows: TGTGCCAGCAGTTACTCGAATCTGGCCACGGATACGCAGTATTTT. It translates to CASSYSNLATDTQYF.

This clonotype was found many times. The genes are TRBV12-3 or TRBV12-4 and TRBJ2-2; a possible D gene is TRBD1 (6 bases). V lost 3 bases and J 7 bases, leaving 15 bases between the germline ends. The CDR3 consists of 15 residues. The CDR3, as DNA: TGTGCCAGCAGTTTGGGGCAGGGGCGGATCGGGGAGCTGTTTTTT. Its translation: CASSLGQGRIGELFF.